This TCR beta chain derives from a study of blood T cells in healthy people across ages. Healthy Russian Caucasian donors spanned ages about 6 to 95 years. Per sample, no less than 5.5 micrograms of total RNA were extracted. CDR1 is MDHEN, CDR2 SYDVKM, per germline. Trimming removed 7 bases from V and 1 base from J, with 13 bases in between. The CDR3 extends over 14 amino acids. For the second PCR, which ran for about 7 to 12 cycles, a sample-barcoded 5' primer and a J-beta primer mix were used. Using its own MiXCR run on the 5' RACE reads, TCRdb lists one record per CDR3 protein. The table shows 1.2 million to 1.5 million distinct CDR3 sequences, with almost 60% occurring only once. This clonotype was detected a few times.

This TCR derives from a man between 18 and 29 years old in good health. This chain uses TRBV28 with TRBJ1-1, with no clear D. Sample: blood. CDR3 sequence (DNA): TGTGCCAGCACTGTGAGGGAACGGAACACTGAAGCTTTCTTT. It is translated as CASTVRERNTEAFF.